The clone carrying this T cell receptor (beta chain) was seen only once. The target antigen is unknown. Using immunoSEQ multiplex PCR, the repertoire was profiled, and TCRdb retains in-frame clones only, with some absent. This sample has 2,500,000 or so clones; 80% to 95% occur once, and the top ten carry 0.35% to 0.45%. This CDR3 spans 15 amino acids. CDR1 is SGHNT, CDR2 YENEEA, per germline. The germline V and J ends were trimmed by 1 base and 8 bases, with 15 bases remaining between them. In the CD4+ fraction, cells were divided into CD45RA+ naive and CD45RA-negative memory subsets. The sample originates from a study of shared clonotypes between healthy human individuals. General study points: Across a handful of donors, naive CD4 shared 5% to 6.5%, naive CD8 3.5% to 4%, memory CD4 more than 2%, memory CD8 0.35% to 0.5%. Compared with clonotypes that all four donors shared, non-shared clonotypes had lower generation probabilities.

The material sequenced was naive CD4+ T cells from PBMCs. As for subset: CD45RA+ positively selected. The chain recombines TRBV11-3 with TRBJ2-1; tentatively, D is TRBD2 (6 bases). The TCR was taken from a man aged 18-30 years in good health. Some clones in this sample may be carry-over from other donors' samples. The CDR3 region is CASSLGGGRGDEQFF. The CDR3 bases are TGTGCCAGCAGCTTAGGGGGAGGCCGCGGGGATGAGCAGTTCTTC.